The clone carrying this T cell receptor (gamma chain) appeared a few times. Antigen specificity is unknown. V shed 8 bases and J 9 bases; nucleotides not matched to a gene: 7. CDR3 length: 10 amino acids. Germline V gives CDR1 EGSTGY, CDR2 YDSYTSSV. The sample originates from a study of Vδ1+ human thymocytes. Study-level findings and limits: The authors advised highly purified populations and single-cell validation. Unlike peripheral blood Vdelta1+ controls, thymic delta-chain sequences included approximately 21% Vdelta2 and few Vdelta3. Highly polyclonal TRG and TRD repertoires with Gaussian CDR3 length distributions appeared in thymus. Many TRG clonotypes were shared between donors; TRD repertoires were essentially private.

Sequences come from RNA converted to cDNA by reverse transcription. The CDR3 regions were amplified by multiplex PCR from V-gene primers to a constant-region primer. With CATT, TCRdb re-called clones from the multiplex PCR reads. This table holds about 22,000 gamma-chain clones, approximately 13% found once. The source of this sequence is a child less than two years old who had congenital heart surgery. The sequenced sample consisted of Vdelta1+ gamma-delta thymocytes from the thymus. Subset reported: FACS-sorted CD3+ TCRalphabeta- TCRVdelta1+ TCRVdelta2- thymocytes. This chain links TRGV4 with TRGJ1 or TRGJ2. The CDR3 region is CATSVGKKLF. DNA for the CDR3: TGTGCCACCTCTGTGGGTAAGAAACTCTTT.